One sample yielded the 9 T cell receptor beta chains listed below, sequenced in a study of T cells after somatic rescue of genetic block. Sequenced by immunoSEQ multiplex PCR; TCRdb stores in-frame clones only, minus some. Of roughly 110,000 clones in the sample, about 90% are singletons; the top ten hold more than 1.4%. Material: peripheral blood mononuclear cells (PBMCs). The receptors here all came from a young woman.

The chain has TRBV4-1 and TRBJ1-2; D gene unclear. The V and J ends lost 0 bases and 8 bases respectively, with 13 bases between them. The CDR3 has 14 residues. Germline V gene data show CDR1 as MGHRA and CDR2 as YSYEKL. This CDR3 reads CASSQDDVPGGYTF. As DNA, the CDR3 is TGCGCCAGCAGCCAAGATGATGTCCCGGGGGGCTACACCTTC.

This chain connects TRBV7-3 to TRBJ2-1, with 12 bases fitting TRBD2. Trimming cost V 1 base and J 6 bases; bases outside gene matches: 7. There are 17 residues in the CDR3. CDR1 is SGHTA and CDR2 is FQGTGA in the germline V gene. CDR3 region: CASSLIPSGGAGNEQFF. CDR3 nucleotides: TGTGCCAGCAGCTTAATCCCTAGCGGGGGGGCCGGCAATGAGCAGTTCTTC.

Written as DNA, the CDR3 is TGCGCCAGCAGTCAATCTGGTCCATCTTACAATGAGCAGTTCTTC. Translating it yields CASSQSGPSYNEQFF. V is TRBV23-1 and J is TRBJ2-1; D unclear. TRBV23-1 is an ORF, and what it does is uncertain. V was trimmed by 0 bases and J by 4 bases, leaving 10 bases between them. The CDR3 is 15 residues long.

The chain is built from TRBV6-5 and TRBJ2-7, with 7 nucleotides matching TRBD1. V was clipped by 0 bases and J by 1 base; unmatched bases: 3. The CDR3 length is 15 residues. Germline V gene lookup returns CDR1 MNHEY and CDR2 SVGAGI. CDR3 region: CASSYSSGGSYEQYF. The CDR3 DNA sequence: TGTGCCAGCAGTTACTCGTCAGGGGGATCCTACGAGCAGTACTTC.

This clone appeared once. The rearrangement links TRBV28 to TRBJ2-2; D is undetermined. Germline V gene data show CDR1 as MDHEN and CDR2 as SYDVKM. V lost 7 bases to trimming and J lost 4 bases, with 13 bases between them. The CDR3 loop spans 14 amino acids. CDR3 in DNA: TGTGCCAGCAAGCCCACCCACCGCACCGGGGAGCTGTTTTTT. Amino acids: CASKPTHRTGELFF. Full variable domain (missing parts from reference TRBV28 and TRBJ2-2): DVKVTQSSRYLVKRTGEKVFLECVQDMDHENMFWYRQDPGLGLRLIYFSYDVKMKEKGDIPEGYSVSREKKERFSLILESASTNQTSMYLCASKPTHRTGELFFGEGSRLTVL.

The chain employs TRBV9 and TRBJ2-2; D ambiguous. V dropped 0 bases and J dropped 2 bases, with 8 bases sitting between them. Germline CDR1 is SGDLS and CDR2 is YYNGEE. This CDR3 has 15 amino acids. The CDR3: CASSVARSNTGELFF. The CDR3 DNA reads as TGTGCCAGCAGCGTAGCTAGATCCAACACCGGGGAGCTGTTTTTT.

V and J are TRBV7-4 and TRBJ1-2; tentative D call: TRBD1 (6 bases). The ends were cut back, 5 bases at V and 5 bases at J, with 21 bases in the middle. The CDR3 covers 16 residues. CDR1 SGHVT and CDR2 SQSDAQ come from the germline V gene. The CDR3 protein is CASSPPGTPGYYGYTF. The CDR3 nucleotides are TGTGCCAGCAGCCCCCCCGGGACACCCGGATATTATGGCTACACCTTC.

CDR3 region: CASSRFRGPTDTQYF. For the CDR3, the DNA is TGTGCCAGCAGCAGATTCCGCGGACCCACAGATACGCAGTATTTT. V gene TRBV6-5 combines with J gene TRBJ2-3; the D is unclear. The CDR3 sequence is 15 residues long. Trimming shortened V by 6 bases and J by 2 bases, and 15 bases separated the two germline ends. CDR1 is MNHEY and CDR2 is SVGAGI in the germline V gene.

The chain employs TRBV7-2 and TRBJ2-7; no clear D. V lost 5 bases to trimming and J lost 2 bases, with 4 bases between them. The CDR3 is 11 residues long. The germline CDR1 and CDR2 sequences are SGHTA and FQGNSA. The CDR3 DNA reads TGTGCCAGCAGCGCCACCTACGAGCAGTACTTC. This codes for CASSATYEQYF.